The rows below give T cell receptor beta chains drawn from one sample of a study of CD8+ T cells in alopecia areata. The repertoire was sequenced with immunoSEQ multiplex PCR; TCRdb's copy has only in-frame clones and lacks some. The sample has under 300,000 clones, 67% seen once. The sample was CD4+ T cells sorted from blood, taken at week 0. All receptors derive from a human donor with alopecia areata. CDR3s include the opening cysteine and the closing phenylalanine or tryptophan. The order of the fields is J gene, V gene, D gene, clone size, CDR3 DNA, CDR3 protein. D genes are given only for firm matches. Clone size, where shown, is once, few, many, or a class for clones that have expanded.

j_call: TRBJ2-5; v_call: TRBV30; d_call: -; clone_size: -; cdr3_nt: TGTGCGGGGAACGGGGGTAGAGGAGAGACCCAGTACTTC; cdr3_aa: CAGNGGRGETQYF
j_call: TRBJ1-5; v_call: TRBV30; d_call: TRBD1; clone_size: -; cdr3_nt: TGTGCCTGGTCACAGGGGCTAAATCAGCCCCAGCATTTT; cdr3_aa: CAWSQGLNQPQHF
j_call: TRBJ2-7; v_call: TRBV25-1; d_call: TRBD1; clone_size: -; cdr3_nt: TGTGCCAGCAGGCAGGGGGCCTTGGAGCAGTACTTC; cdr3_aa: CASRQGALEQYF
j_call: TRBJ2-5; v_call: TRBV30; d_call: -; clone_size: -; cdr3_nt: TGTGCCTGGAGTAGACAGGTCCAAGAGACCCAGTACTTC; cdr3_aa: CAWSRQVQETQYF
j_call: TRBJ1-2; v_call: TRBV29-1; d_call: -; clone_size: -; cdr3_nt: TGCAGCGTTGAAGGCGGCTACACCTTC; cdr3_aa: CSVEGGYTF
j_call: TRBJ1-1; v_call: TRBV7-9; d_call: -; clone_size: -; cdr3_nt: TGTGCCAGCAGCTTGATGGTCGGGGTGAACACTGAAGCTTTCTTT; cdr3_aa: CASSLMVGVNTEAFF
j_call: TRBJ1-6; v_call: TRBV2; d_call: TRBD1; clone_size: -; cdr3_nt: TGTGCCAGCAGGGGACAGGGGGAAGGATCACCCCTCCACTTT; cdr3_aa: CASRGQGEGSPLHF
j_call: TRBJ1-6; v_call: TRBV27; d_call: -; clone_size: few; cdr3_nt: TGTGCCAGCAGTTTGAGCAATTCACCCCTCCACTTT; cdr3_aa: CASSLSNSPLHF
j_call: TRBJ2-7; v_call: TRBV7-9; d_call: -; clone_size: -; cdr3_nt: TGTGCCAGCAGCCAAACGGGAGCTTCCTACGAGCAGTACTTC; cdr3_aa: CASSQTGASYEQYF
j_call: TRBJ2-5; v_call: TRBV5-1; d_call: -; clone_size: -; cdr3_nt: TGCGCCAGCAGCTTGGGGGCCCATGGGGTGAGGGAGACCCAGTACTTC; cdr3_aa: CASSLGAHGVRETQYF
j_call: TRBJ2-6; v_call: TRBV4-2; d_call: -; clone_size: few; cdr3_nt: TGTGCCAGCAGCCAAGATGTCTCTGGGGCCAACGTCCTGACTTTC; cdr3_aa: CASSQDVSGANVLTF
j_call: TRBJ2-7; v_call: TRBV29-1; d_call: -; clone_size: -; cdr3_nt: TGCAGCGGTGGACACAAGTTCTACGAGCAGTACTTC; cdr3_aa: CSGGHKFYEQYF
j_call: TRBJ1-5; v_call: TRBV6-1; d_call: TRBD1; clone_size: -; cdr3_nt: TGTGCCAGCAGTCGCACAGGGGGCGAGCGGCAGCCCCAGCATTTT; cdr3_aa: CASSRTGGERQPQHF
j_call: TRBJ2-7; v_call: TRBV5-6; d_call: -; clone_size: -; cdr3_nt: TGTGCCAGCAGCGCGACAGACTCCTACGAGCAGTACTTC; cdr3_aa: CASSATDSYEQYF
j_call: TRBJ2-3; v_call: TRBV7-3; d_call: -; clone_size: -; cdr3_nt: TGTGCCAGCAGCCCCGGGGTAGCGCTTGCCACAGATACGCAGTATTTT; cdr3_aa: CASSPGVALATDTQYF
j_call: TRBJ1-1; v_call: TRBV29-1; d_call: TRBD1; clone_size: -; cdr3_nt: TGCAGCGTTGGAGACAGGGCTAACACTGAAGCTTTCTTT; cdr3_aa: CSVGDRANTEAFF
j_call: TRBJ1-2; v_call: TRBV25-1; d_call: -; clone_size: -; cdr3_nt: TGTGCCAGCAGTGACAGTGGCTACACCTTC; cdr3_aa: CASSDSGYTF
j_call: TRBJ2-2; v_call: TRBV5-1; d_call: TRBD2; clone_size: few; cdr3_nt: TGCGCCAGCAGCTTTAGCGGGGGAACCGGGGAGCTGTTTTTT; cdr3_aa: CASSFSGGTGELFF
j_call: TRBJ1-1; v_call: TRBV29-1; d_call: TRBD1; clone_size: -; cdr3_nt: TGCAGCGTTGGACAGGGGGACACTGAAGCTTTCTTT; cdr3_aa: CSVGQGDTEAFF
j_call: TRBJ2-1; v_call: TRBV7-6; d_call: -; clone_size: -; cdr3_nt: TGTGCCAGCAGCTTATCCTCTAGGGCTGAGCAGTTCTTC; cdr3_aa: CASSLSSRAEQFF
j_call: TRBJ2-7; v_call: TRBV6-5; d_call: TRBD2; clone_size: -; cdr3_nt: TGTGCCAGCAGTTACCAACTAGCGGGGGGCTCCTACGAGCAGTACTTC; cdr3_aa: CASSYQLAGGSYEQYF
j_call: TRBJ1-6; v_call: TRBV30; d_call: -; clone_size: -; cdr3_nt: TGTGCCTGGAGTCCCCTGGCGGGTTCACCCCTCCACTTT; cdr3_aa: CAWSPLAGSPLHF
j_call: TRBJ1-1; v_call: TRBV14; d_call: TRBD1; clone_size: -; cdr3_nt: TGTGCCAGCCGACAGGGGCCCGGTGGGAACACTGAAGCTTTCTTT; cdr3_aa: CASRQGPGGNTEAFF
j_call: TRBJ1-5; v_call: TRBV6-5; d_call: -; clone_size: -; cdr3_nt: TGTGCCAGTAGACCCGGACGGGGTAGCAATCAGCCCCAGCATTTT; cdr3_aa: CASRPGRGSNQPQHF
j_call: TRBJ1-6; v_call: TRBV7-9; d_call: TRBD1; clone_size: few; cdr3_nt: TGTGCCAGCAGCTTCCACCAAGGGGGCGGCTCACCCCTCCACTTT; cdr3_aa: CASSFHQGGGSPLHF
j_call: TRBJ1-5; v_call: TRBV7-9; d_call: -; clone_size: -; cdr3_nt: TGTGCCAGCAGTCCAGGGAATCAGCCCCAGCATTTT; cdr3_aa: CASSPGNQPQHF
j_call: TRBJ2-3; v_call: TRBV29-1; d_call: -; clone_size: -; cdr3_nt: TGCAGCGTTTATGCGCGGGACGCATCAGATACGCAGTATTTT; cdr3_aa: CSVYARDASDTQYF
j_call: TRBJ1-5; v_call: TRBV30; d_call: -; clone_size: -; cdr3_nt: TGTGCCTGGAGTATTTTAAGCAATCAGCCCCAGCATTTT; cdr3_aa: CAWSILSNQPQHF
j_call: TRBJ1-1; v_call: TRBV5-1; d_call: -; clone_size: -; cdr3_nt: TGCGCCAGCAGCTCGTCTTTACTCCGGACAGAAGGCACTGAAGCTTTCTTT; cdr3_aa: CASSSSLLRTEGTEAFF
j_call: TRBJ1-4; v_call: TRBV2; d_call: TRBD1; clone_size: -; cdr3_nt: TGTGCCAGCAGTGAAACAGGGGATGAAAAACTGTTTTTT; cdr3_aa: CASSETGDEKLFF
j_call: TRBJ1-5; v_call: TRBV30; d_call: -; clone_size: -; cdr3_nt: TGTGCCTGGAGTACCGGGGGGACTAGCAATCAGCCCCAGCATTTT; cdr3_aa: CAWSTGGTSNQPQHF
j_call: TRBJ2-6; v_call: TRBV18; d_call: TRBD1; clone_size: -; cdr3_nt: TGTGCCAGCTCACCACAGGGGGCCTTAGCTGGGGCCAACGTCCTGACTTTC; cdr3_aa: CASSPQGALAGANVLTF
j_call: TRBJ2-2; v_call: TRBV7-8; d_call: -; clone_size: few; cdr3_nt: TGTGCCAGCAGCTTAGTAGCGGCGAACACCGGGGAGCTGTTTTTT; cdr3_aa: CASSLVAANTGELFF
j_call: TRBJ2-3; v_call: TRBV18; d_call: TRBD2; clone_size: -; cdr3_nt: TGTGCCAGCTCACCACGCTGGAGAGAGCGGGGGGACCCAGATACGCAGTATTTT; cdr3_aa: CASSPRWRERGDPDTQYF
j_call: TRBJ2-3; v_call: TRBV5-1; d_call: TRBD1; clone_size: -; cdr3_nt: TGCGCCAGCAGCCCCCGGACAGGGAGCACAGATACGCAGTATTTT; cdr3_aa: CASSPRTGSTDTQYF
j_call: TRBJ2-3; v_call: TRBV9; d_call: -; clone_size: -; cdr3_nt: TGTGCCAGCAGCGTAGTAGGGGCAGATACGCAGTATTTT; cdr3_aa: CASSVVGADTQYF
j_call: TRBJ2-6; v_call: TRBV9; d_call: -; clone_size: -; cdr3_nt: TGTGCCAGCAGCGACTTAACCTCTGGGGCCAACGTCCTGACTTTC; cdr3_aa: CASSDLTSGANVLTF
j_call: TRBJ2-7; v_call: TRBV7-3; d_call: -; clone_size: many; cdr3_nt: TGTGCCAGCAGCCCGCACCCCGACAGGTACGAGCAGTACTTC; cdr3_aa: CASSPHPDRYEQYF
j_call: TRBJ2-3; v_call: TRBV15; d_call: -; clone_size: -; cdr3_nt: TGTGCCACCGACAGCCTAGCCACCACGAATACGCAGTATTTT; cdr3_aa: CATDSLATTNTQYF
j_call: TRBJ2-1; v_call: TRBV29-1; d_call: TRBD1; clone_size: few; cdr3_nt: TGCAGCGTGGCTACAGGGGTCGATGAGCAGTTCTTC; cdr3_aa: CSVATGVDEQFF
j_call: TRBJ1-2; v_call: TRBV6-6; d_call: TRBD1; clone_size: -; cdr3_nt: TGTGCCAGCAGTGAGGGACAGTCAACGAACTATGGCTACACCTTC; cdr3_aa: CASSEGQSTNYGYTF
j_call: TRBJ1-1; v_call: TRBV4-1; d_call: -; clone_size: -; cdr3_nt: TGCGCCAGCAGCCAAGATTCTGGTAGACAGGTCGACACTGAAGCTTTCTTT; cdr3_aa: CASSQDSGRQVDTEAFF
j_call: TRBJ1-5; v_call: TRBV6-1; d_call: -; clone_size: -; cdr3_nt: TGTGCCAGCAGTAGCAATCAGCCCCAGCATTTT; cdr3_aa: CASSSNQPQHF
j_call: TRBJ1-1; v_call: TRBV4-1; d_call: -; clone_size: few; cdr3_nt: TGCGCCAGCAGCCGGACCCAAGGAAACACTGAAGCTTTCTTT; cdr3_aa: CASSRTQGNTEAFF
j_call: TRBJ2-5; v_call: TRBV25-1; d_call: -; clone_size: -; cdr3_nt: TGTGCCAGCAGTCAAGAGAACCAAGAGACCCAGTACTTC; cdr3_aa: CASSQENQETQYF
j_call: TRBJ2-1; v_call: TRBV7-3; d_call: TRBD2; clone_size: -; cdr3_nt: TGTGCCAGCAGCCGGGCTAGCGGGCTCTCCAATGAGCAGTTCTTC; cdr3_aa: CASSRASGLSNEQFF
j_call: TRBJ1-3; v_call: TRBV30; d_call: -; clone_size: -; cdr3_nt: TGTGCCTGGAGTCTCGTTGCAGGAAACACCATATATTTT; cdr3_aa: CAWSLVAGNTIYF
j_call: TRBJ2-3; v_call: TRBV4-1; d_call: TRBD2; clone_size: -; cdr3_nt: TGCGCCAGCAGCCAAGGACTAGCGGGGGCAGATACGCAGTATTTT; cdr3_aa: CASSQGLAGADTQYF
j_call: TRBJ2-5; v_call: TRBV5-1; d_call: TRBD1; clone_size: -; cdr3_nt: TGCGCCAGCAGCCTGCGGACAGGTTTGGAGACCCAGTACTTC; cdr3_aa: CASSLRTGLETQYF
j_call: TRBJ2-7; v_call: TRBV27; d_call: TRBD1; clone_size: -; cdr3_nt: TGTGCCAGCAGTCCGACAGGGGGATACTCCTACGAGCAGTACTTC; cdr3_aa: CASSPTGGYSYEQYF
j_call: TRBJ2-5; v_call: TRBV14; d_call: -; clone_size: -; cdr3_nt: TGTGCCAGCAGCCAAAGGGTTCAAGAGACCCAGTACTTC; cdr3_aa: CASSQRVQETQYF
j_call: TRBJ2-5; v_call: TRBV29-1; d_call: -; clone_size: -; cdr3_nt: TGCAGCGCCACAGGGGGGGGAGAGACCCAGTACTTC; cdr3_aa: CSATGGGETQYF
j_call: TRBJ2-7; v_call: TRBV19; d_call: TRBD2; clone_size: -; cdr3_nt: TGTGCCAGTAGTTTCCGGACTAGCGGGAGCTCCTACGAGCAGTACTTC; cdr3_aa: CASSFRTSGSSYEQYF